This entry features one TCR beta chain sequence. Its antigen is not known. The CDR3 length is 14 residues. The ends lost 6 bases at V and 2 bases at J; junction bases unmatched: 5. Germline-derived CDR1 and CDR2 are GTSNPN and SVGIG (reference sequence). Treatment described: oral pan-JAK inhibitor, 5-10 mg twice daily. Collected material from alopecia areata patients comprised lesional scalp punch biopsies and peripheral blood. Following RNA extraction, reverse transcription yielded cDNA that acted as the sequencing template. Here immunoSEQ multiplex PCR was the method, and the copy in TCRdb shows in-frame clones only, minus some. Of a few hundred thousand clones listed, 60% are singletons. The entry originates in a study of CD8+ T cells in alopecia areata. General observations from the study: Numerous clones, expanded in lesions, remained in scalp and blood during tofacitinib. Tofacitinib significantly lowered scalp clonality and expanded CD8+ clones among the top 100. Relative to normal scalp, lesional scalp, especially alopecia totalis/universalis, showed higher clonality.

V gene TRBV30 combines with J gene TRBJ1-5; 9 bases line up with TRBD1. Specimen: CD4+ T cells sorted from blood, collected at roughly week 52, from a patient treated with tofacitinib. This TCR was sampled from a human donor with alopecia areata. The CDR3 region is CACTGGAGNQPQHF. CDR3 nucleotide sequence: TGTGCCTGTACAGGGGGCGCGGGCAATCAGCCCCAGCATTTT. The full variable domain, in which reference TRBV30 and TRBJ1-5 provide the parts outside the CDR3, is SQTIHQWPATLVQPVGSPLSLECTVEGTSNPNLYWYRQAAGRGLQLLFYSVGIGQISSEVPQNLSASRPQDRQFILSSKKLLLSDSGFYLCACTGGAGNQPQHFGDGTRLSIL.